Below, one T cell receptor (beta chain) is given with its context. Germline loops: CDR1 SGHVS, CDR2 FNYEAQ. CDR3 size: 14 residues. V lost 4 bases and J lost 6, with 13 bases in between. The entry originates in a study of T cell changes during pregnancy in multiple sclerosis. Only in-frame clones appear in the TCRdb table, and some are missing; sequencing was by immunoSEQ multiplex PCR. The data contain roughly 85,000 clones, 90% to 95% of them singletons. The sequence derives from a female donor with multiple sclerosis, enrolled in a pregnancy study. The source material was peripheral blood, sampled in the first trimester of pregnancy. The V gene is TRBV7-6, the J gene TRBJ2-1, with TRBD2 as a possible D gene (5 bases). This CDR3 reads CASSSPDLTNEQFF. CDR3 DNA: TGTGCCAGCAGCTCCCCGGACTTAACCAATGAGCAGTTCTTC.